This T cell receptor (beta chain) was identified in a study of T cells in Graves' hyperthyroidism and ophthalmopathy. As concerns this clonotype: Its antigen is still unknown.

The PBMCs studied were ones that came from 8.5 to 10 ml fresh peripheral blood. Study-level results: Separating ophthalmopathy from stable hyperthyroidism was achieved by a 13 V-J model. With a median lead of about six months before onset, the model predicted ophthalmopathy. Most expanded thyroid clonotypes above 0.001 recurred in blood.

Amplification yielded TCR beta CDR3 regions, with RNA transcripts as the source. First-round RT-PCR targeting the TCR CDR3 was performed with the HTBI primer set. TCRdb fed the multiplex PCR reads into MiXCR, producing one record per CDR3 protein. Of about 770,000 distinct CDR3 sequences listed, over 15% are singletons. CDR1 is ENHRY and CDR2 is SYGVKD in the germline V gene. CDR3 length: 13 amino acids. Trimming left V 6 bases short and J 1 base short, with 9 bases between. This receptor was obtained from a woman aged 45-60 years with Graves' hyperthyroidism that later progressed to Graves' ophthalmopathy. The chain links TRBV10-3 to TRBJ1-1, with D perhaps TRBD1 (6 bases). Sequenced: blood. In DNA form, the CDR3 reads TGTGCCATCAGGGAGGACAGGAACACTGAAGCTTTCTTT. Translation: CAIREDRNTEAFF.